This TCR beta chain was observed in a study of CD8 T cells in ankylosing spondylitis. Study results and limitations: It was reported that disease-linked clones were significantly enriched in matched ankylosing spondylitis synovial fluid.

This clonotype was recorded at least ten times. Antigen specificity is unknown. TCRdb called the 5' RACE reads again in MiXCR, with one record for every CDR3 protein. This table has 100,000 to 150,000 distinct CDR3 sequences, roughly 6.6% appearing once. Sequences were obtained from blood, either unsorted or a sorted T cell fraction (not recorded which). The TCR comes from a male donor with ankylosing spondylitis or in good health (not recorded which).

The DNA for the CDR3 is TGCAGCGTTGTTGAAAGATCCTATGGCTACACCTTC. This encodes CSVVERSYGYTF. This chain links TRBV29-1 with TRBJ1-2; no firm D call. Germline CDR1 is SQVTM and CDR2 is ANQGSEA. The V and J ends lost 4 bases and 4 bases respectively, with 10 bases between them. This CDR3 spans 12 amino acids.